The T cell receptor beta chain under discussion was sequenced for a study of blood T cell repertoires in COVID-19. Turning to the study itself: PBMCs, B-cell-depleted T cells, or T cells provided the cDNA or gDNA that made up the material.

V was pared by 5 bases and J by 4 bases, with 4 bases of the junction left unmatched. CDR3 length: 14 amino acids. The germline CDR1 and CDR2 sequences are MNHEY and SVGAGI. Authors' processing steps: The assay estimated nucleated cells by amplifying reference gene primers. The repertoire was sequenced with immunoSEQ multiplex PCR; TCRdb's copy has only in-frame clones and lacks some. That table is the source of V, J and clone size, and D and trimming were worked out from the DNA. In the table there are 97,000 or so clones, about 81% of which are singletons. This clone was seen more than once but under ten times.

The chain employs TRBV6-5 and TRBJ1-5; 8 bases match TRBD1. The sequenced sample was peripheral blood. This receptor was identified in a man aged 55 to 70 with acute or convalescent COVID-19. In nucleotides, the CDR3 is TGTGCCAGCAGTAGACAGGGGCCAAATCAGCCCCAGCATTTT. It encodes CASSRQGPNQPQHF.